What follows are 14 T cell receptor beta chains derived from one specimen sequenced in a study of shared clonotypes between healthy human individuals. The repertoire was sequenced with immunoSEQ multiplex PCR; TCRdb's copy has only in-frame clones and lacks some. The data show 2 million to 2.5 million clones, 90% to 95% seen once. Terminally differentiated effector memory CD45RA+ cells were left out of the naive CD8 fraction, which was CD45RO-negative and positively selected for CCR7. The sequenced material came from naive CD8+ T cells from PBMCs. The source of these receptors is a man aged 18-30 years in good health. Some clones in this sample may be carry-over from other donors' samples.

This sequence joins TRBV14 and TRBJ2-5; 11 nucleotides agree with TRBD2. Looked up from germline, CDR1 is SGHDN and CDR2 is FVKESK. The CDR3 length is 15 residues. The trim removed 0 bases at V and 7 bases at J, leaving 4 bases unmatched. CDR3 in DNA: TGTGCCAGCAGCCAAGAGATGGGACTAGCGGTGACCCAGTACTTC. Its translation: CASSQEMGLAVTQYF.

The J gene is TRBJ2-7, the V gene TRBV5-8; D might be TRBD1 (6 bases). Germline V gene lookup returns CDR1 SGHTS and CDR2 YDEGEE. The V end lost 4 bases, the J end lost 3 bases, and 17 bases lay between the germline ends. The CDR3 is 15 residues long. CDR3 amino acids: CASSRIGQMNYEQYF. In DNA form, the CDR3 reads TGTGCCAGCAGCCGAATTGGACAGATGAACTACGAGCAGTACTTC.

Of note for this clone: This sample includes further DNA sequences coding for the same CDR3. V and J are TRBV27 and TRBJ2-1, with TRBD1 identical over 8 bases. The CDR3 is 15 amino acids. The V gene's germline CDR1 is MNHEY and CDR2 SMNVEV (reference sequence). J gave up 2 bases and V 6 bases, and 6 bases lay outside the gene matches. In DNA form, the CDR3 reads TGTGCCAGCAGCCTAGACAGGGGAACCTACAATGAGCAGTTCTTC. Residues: CASSLDRGTYNEQFF.

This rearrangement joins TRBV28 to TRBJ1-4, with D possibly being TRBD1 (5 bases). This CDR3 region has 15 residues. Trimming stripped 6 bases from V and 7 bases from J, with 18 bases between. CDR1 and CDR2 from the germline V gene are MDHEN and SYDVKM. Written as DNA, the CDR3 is TGTGCCAGCAGCCCGTTCGGGGGAGCCTTTGAAAAACTGTTTTTT. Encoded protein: CASSPFGGAFEKLFF.

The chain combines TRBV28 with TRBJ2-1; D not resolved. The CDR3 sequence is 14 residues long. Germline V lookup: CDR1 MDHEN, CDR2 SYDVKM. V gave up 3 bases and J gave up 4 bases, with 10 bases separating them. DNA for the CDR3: TGTGCCAGCAGTTTCGGCACAGAGTACAATGAGCAGTTCTTC. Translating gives CASSFGTEYNEQFF.

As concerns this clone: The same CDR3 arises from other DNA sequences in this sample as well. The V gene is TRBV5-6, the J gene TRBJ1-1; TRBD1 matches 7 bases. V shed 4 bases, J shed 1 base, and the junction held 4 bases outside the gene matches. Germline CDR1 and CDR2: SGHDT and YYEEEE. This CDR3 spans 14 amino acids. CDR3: CASSRGQTNTEAFF. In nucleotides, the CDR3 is TGTGCCAGCAGCCGGGGACAGACGAACACTGAAGCTTTCTTT.

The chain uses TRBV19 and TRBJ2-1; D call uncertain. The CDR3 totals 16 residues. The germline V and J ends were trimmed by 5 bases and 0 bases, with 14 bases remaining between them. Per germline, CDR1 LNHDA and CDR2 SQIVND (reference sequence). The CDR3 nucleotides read TGTGCCAGTAGTCCCGGGTGGGCGGTCTCCTACAATGAGCAGTTCTTC. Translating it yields CASSPGWAVSYNEQFF. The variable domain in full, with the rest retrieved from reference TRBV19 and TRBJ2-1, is DGGITQSPKYLFRKEGQNVTLSCEQNLNHDAMYWYRQDPGQGLRLIYYSQIVNDFQKGDIAEGYSVSREKKESFPLTVTSAQKNPTAFYLCASSPGWAVSYNEQFFGPGTRLTVL.

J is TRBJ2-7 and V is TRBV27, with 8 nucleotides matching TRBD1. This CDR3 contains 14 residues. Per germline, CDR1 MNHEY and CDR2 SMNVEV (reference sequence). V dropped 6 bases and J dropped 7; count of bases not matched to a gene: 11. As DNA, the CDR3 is TGTGCCAGCAGCCCCATCGACAGGGGTCGGGAGCAGTACTTC. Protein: CASSPIDRGREQYF.

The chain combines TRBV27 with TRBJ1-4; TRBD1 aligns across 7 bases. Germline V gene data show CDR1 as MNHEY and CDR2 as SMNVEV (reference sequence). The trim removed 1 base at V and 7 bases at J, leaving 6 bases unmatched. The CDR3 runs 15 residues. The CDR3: CASSLYRGGGEKLFF. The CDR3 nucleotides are TGTGCCAGCAGTTTATATAGAGGGGGCGGTGAAAAACTGTTTTTT.

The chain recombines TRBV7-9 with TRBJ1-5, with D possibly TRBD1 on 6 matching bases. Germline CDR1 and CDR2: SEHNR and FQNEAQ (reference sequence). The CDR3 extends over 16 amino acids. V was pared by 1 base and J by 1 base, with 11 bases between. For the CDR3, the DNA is TGTGCCAGCAGCTTAGACGGGGGGCTGAGCAATCAGCCCCAGCATTTT. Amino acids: CASSLDGGLSNQPQHF. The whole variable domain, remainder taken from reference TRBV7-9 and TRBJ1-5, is DTGVSQNPRHKITKRGQNVTFRCDPISEHNRLYWYRQTLGQGPEFLTYFQNEAQLEKSRLLSDRFSAERPKGSFSTLEIQRTEQGDSAMYLCASSLDGGLSNQPQHFGDGTRLSIL.

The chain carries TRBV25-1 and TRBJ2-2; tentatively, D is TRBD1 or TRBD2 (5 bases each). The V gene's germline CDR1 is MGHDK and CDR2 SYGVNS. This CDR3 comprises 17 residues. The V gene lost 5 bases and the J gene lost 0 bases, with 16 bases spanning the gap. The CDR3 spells CASSPPWGTANTGELFF. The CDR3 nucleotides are TGTGCCAGCAGTCCCCCTTGGGGGACCGCGAACACCGGGGAGCTGTTTTTT.

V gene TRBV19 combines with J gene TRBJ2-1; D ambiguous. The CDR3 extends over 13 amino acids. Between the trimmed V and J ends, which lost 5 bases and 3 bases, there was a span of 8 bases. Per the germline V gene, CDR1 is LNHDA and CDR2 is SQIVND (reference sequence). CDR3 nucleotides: TGTGCCAGTAGTCGGTCCTACTACAATGAGCAGTTCTTC. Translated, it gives CASSRSYYNEQFF.

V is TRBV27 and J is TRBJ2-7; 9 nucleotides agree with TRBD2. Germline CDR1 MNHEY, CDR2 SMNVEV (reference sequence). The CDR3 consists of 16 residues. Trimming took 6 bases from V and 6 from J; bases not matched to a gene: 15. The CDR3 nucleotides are TGTGCCAGCAGCCTCGACACGGGACTAGCTCTTACCGAGCAGTACTTC. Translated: CASSLDTGLALTEQYF.

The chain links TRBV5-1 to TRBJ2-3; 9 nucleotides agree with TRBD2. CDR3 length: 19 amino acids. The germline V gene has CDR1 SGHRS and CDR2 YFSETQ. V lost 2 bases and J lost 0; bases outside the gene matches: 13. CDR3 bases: TGCGCCAGCAGCTTACGGGTAGCGGGAGCCATTTCTAGCACAGATACGCAGTATTTT. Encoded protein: CASSLRVAGAISSTDTQYF. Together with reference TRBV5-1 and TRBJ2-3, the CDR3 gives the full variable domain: KAGVTQTPRYLIKTRGQQVTLSCSPISGHRSVSWYQQTPGQGLQFLFEYFSETQRNKGNFPGRFSGRQFSNSRSEMNVSTLELGDSALYLCASSLRVAGAISSTDTQYFGPGTRLTVL.